This T cell receptor beta chain was found in a study of T cells after posttransplantation cyclophosphamide. Overall study results and limits: Donor CD8+ memory clones often dominated recipient blood repertoires at later times. TRB clonality was highly associated with recipient CMV seropositivity and reactivation.

This CDR3 region has 14 residues. Germline lookup yields CDR1 GTSNPN and CDR2 SVGIG (reference sequence). Trimming removed 1 base from V and 4 bases from J, with 11 bases in between. The data were produced by immunoSEQ multiplex PCR, yet TCRdb's version contains in-frame clones alone and is incomplete. The sample records a few thousand clones, around three quarters being singletons. Treatment was busulfan-fludarabine conditioning, a marrow graft, and cyclophosphamide on days +3 and +4. In this sample, this clone turned up a few times. Its cognate antigen is unknown. The chain carries TRBV30 and TRBJ1-3; no clear D. The sequencing used PBMCs, collected 362 days after allogeneic stem cell transplant with posttransplant cyclophosphamide. The clonotype originates from a male patient aged 60 to 75 who received an allogeneic stem cell transplant from an unrelated donor, was CMV-positive, and had acute GVHD only. Some T cells may have originated in the graft donor. The CDR3 reads CAWSALRVGNTIYF. As DNA, the CDR3 is TGTGCCTGGAGTGCCCTGAGGGTCGGAAACACCATATATTTT.